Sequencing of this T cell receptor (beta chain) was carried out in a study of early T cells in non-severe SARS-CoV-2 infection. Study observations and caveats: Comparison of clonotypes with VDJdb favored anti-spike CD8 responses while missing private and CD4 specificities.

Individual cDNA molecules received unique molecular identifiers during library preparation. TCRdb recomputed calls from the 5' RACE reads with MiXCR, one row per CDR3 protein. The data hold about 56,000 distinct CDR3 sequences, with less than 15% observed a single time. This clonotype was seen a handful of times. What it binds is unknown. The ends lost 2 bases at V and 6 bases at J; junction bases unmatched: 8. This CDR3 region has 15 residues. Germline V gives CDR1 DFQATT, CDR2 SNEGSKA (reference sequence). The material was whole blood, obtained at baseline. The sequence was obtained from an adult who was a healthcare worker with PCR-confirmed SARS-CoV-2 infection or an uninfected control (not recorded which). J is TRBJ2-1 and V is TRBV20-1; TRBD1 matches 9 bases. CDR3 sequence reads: CSARSDRGTGNEQFF. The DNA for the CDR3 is TGCAGTGCTAGATCTGACAGGGGGACGGGCAATGAGCAGTTCTTC.